Following are 19 T cell receptor beta chains from one sample sequenced in a study of OX40 agonist ivuxolimab in advanced cancers. Sequenced by immunoSEQ multiplex PCR; TCRdb stores in-frame clones only, minus some. The sample yields tens of thousands of clones, roughly nine tenths seen once. The source material was CD4+ or CD8+ T cells sorted from blood, sampled in a trial of the OX40 agonist ivuxolimab. These TCRs come from an adult with an advanced solid tumor such as melanoma, head and neck, liver or kidney cancer.

The chain combines TRBV4-2 with TRBJ1-6, with a tentative D call TRBD1 (5 bases). Trimming took off 1 base at V and 9 bases at J, with 13 bases between the two ends. The CDR3 runs 15 residues. Germline assignment: CDR1 LGHNA and CDR2 YNFKEQ. Here the CDR3 reads CASSQVDSSTSPLHF. DNA of the CDR3: TGTGCCAGCAGCCAAGTTGACAGTTCTACTTCACCCCTCCACTTT.

The V call is TRBV19, the J call TRBJ2-1, with D possibly matching TRBD2 (6 bases). This CDR3 has 14 residues. Per the germline V gene, CDR1 is LNHDA and CDR2 is SQIVND (reference sequence). The V gene lost 3 bases and the J gene lost 4 bases, with 10 bases spanning the gap. In DNA, the CDR3 is TGTGCCAGTAGTATTCGGCTAGCGTACAATGAGCAGTTCTTC. This encodes CASSIRLAYNEQFF.

In DNA form, the CDR3 reads TGTGCCAGCAGCCCTCCTGGGGAGGGACGAGGCTACACCTTC. It codes for CASSPPGEGRGYTF. The chain has TRBV7-9 and TRBJ1-2, with D perhaps matching TRBD1 (5 bases). CDR1 is SEHNR, CDR2 FQNEAQ, per germline (reference sequence). This CDR3 comprises 14 residues. V was pared by 5 bases and J by 8 bases, with 18 bases between. The variable domain in full, completed from reference TRBV7-9 and TRBJ1-2, reads DTGVSQNPRHKITKRGQNVTFRCDPISEHNRLYWYRQTLGQGPEFLTYFQNEAQLEKSRLLSDRFSAERPKGSFSTLEIQRTEQGDSAMYLCASSPPGEGRGYTFGSGTRLTVV.

This chain connects TRBV6-5 to TRBJ1-2; a weak D match, TRBD1 (5 bases). Trimming took off 0 bases at V and 6 bases at J, with 11 bases between the two ends. The CDR3 runs to 14 residues. Germline values: CDR1 MNHEY, CDR2 SVGAGI. The CDR3 DNA follows: TGTGCCAGCAGTTACTCGATGGGGGAGGATGGCTACACCTTC. It specifies CASSYSMGEDGYTF.

This sequence joins TRBV5-6 and TRBJ2-1, with 7 nucleotides matching TRBD2. The trim removed 5 bases at V and 16 bases at J, leaving 9 bases unmatched. Germline V lookup: CDR1 SGHDT, CDR2 YYEEEE. The CDR3 contains 11 residues. The CDR3 DNA reads TGTGCCAGCAGTTTCGCGCGGGACTACTTCTTC. This translates into CASSFARDYFF.

The chain employs TRBV4-1 and TRBJ2-3; possible D gene TRBD2, 6 bases. V was clipped by 0 bases and J by 5 bases, with 9 bases between them. Germline V gene lookup returns CDR1 MGHRA and CDR2 YSYEKL. The CDR3 is made up of 14 amino acids. Here the CDR3 reads CASSQETGGDTQYF. The CDR3, as DNA: TGCGCCAGCAGCCAAGAGACCGGGGGAGATACGCAGTATTTT.

V and J are TRBV4-2 and TRBJ1-4; 11 nucleotides agree with TRBD1. The CDR3 consists of 17 residues. V shed 0 bases, J shed 6 bases, and the junction held 6 bases outside the gene matches. Per the germline V gene, CDR1 is LGHNA and CDR2 is YNFKEQ. The CDR3 bases are TGTGCCAGCAGCCAAGATCTGGGGACAGGGGGTGATGAAAAACTGTTTTTT. This translates into CASSQDLGTGGDEKLFF.

Only a few counts were recorded for this clone. V gene TRBV4-1 combines with J gene TRBJ1-2; D remains ambiguous. CDR3 length equals 13 residues. CDR1 MGHRA and CDR2 YSYEKL come from the germline V gene. V shed 4 bases and J shed 8 bases, with 14 bases lying between them. CDR3 DNA sequence: TGCGCCAGCAGCCTCGAATCAGGAGACGGCTACACCTTC. It yields the protein CASSLESGDGYTF.

The chain combines TRBV19 with TRBJ1-6; D might be TRBD1 (5 bases). Trimming took off 8 bases at V and 10 bases at J, with 15 bases between the two ends. The length of the CDR3 is 13 residues. The germline V gene has CDR1 LNHDA and CDR2 SQIVND (reference sequence). CDR3 nucleotide sequence: TGTGCCAGTGGTGGGGACCGGTACTCACCCCTCCACTTT. This sequence encodes CASGGDRYSPLHF.

This chain uses TRBV9 with TRBJ2-7, with D possibly being TRBD1 (6 bases). V was trimmed by 4 bases and J by 2 bases, leaving 13 bases between them. This CDR3 region has 14 residues. The germline V gene has CDR1 SGDLS and CDR2 YYNGEE. The CDR3 region has the DNA TGTGCCAGCAGCCAGGGGAACAGGGCCTACGAGCAGTACTTC. Protein product: CASSQGNRAYEQYF.

V is TRBV30 and J is TRBJ2-3; D ambiguous. V lost 5 bases and J lost 0, with 12 bases in between. The CDR3 has 14 amino acids. Germline CDR1 is GTSNPN and CDR2 is SVGIG (reference sequence). The DNA of the CDR3 is TGTGCCTGGGGGTTTGAAGACAGCACAGATACGCAGTATTTT. It translates to CAWGFEDSTDTQYF.

This clone was detected only once. V is TRBV30 and J is TRBJ2-6; D remains unclear. Germline V gene sequence: CDR1 GTSNPN, CDR2 SVGIG (reference sequence). The CDR3 length is 18 residues. Trimming took 0 bases from V and 0 from J, leaving 15 bases between them. DNA for the CDR3: TGTGCCTGGAGTGTTCATCCCCCGAGGTTCTCTGGGGCCAACGTCCTGACTTTC. It encodes CAWSVHPPRFSGANVLTF. The whole variable domain, remainder taken from reference TRBV30 and TRBJ2-6, is SQTIHQWPATLVQPVGSPLSLECTVEGTSNPNLYWYRQAAGRGLQLLFYSVGIGQISSEVPQNLSASRPQDRQFILSSKKLLLSDSGFYLCAWSVHPPRFSGANVLTFGAGSRLTVL.

The V call is TRBV14, the J call TRBJ2-1; D remains ambiguous. Trimming took off 5 bases at V and 3 bases at J, with 8 bases between the two ends. The CDR3 totals 13 residues. Per germline, CDR1 SGHDN and CDR2 FVKESK. Here the CDR3 DNA reads TGTGCCAGCAGCTCACCTAGCTACAATGAGCAGTTCTTC. It specifies CASSSPSYNEQFF.

The V and J genes are TRBV27 and TRBJ2-1; D remains ambiguous. CDR1 is MNHEY, CDR2 SMNVEV, per germline (reference sequence). V lost 2 bases and J 1 base, leaving 6 bases between the germline ends. The CDR3 extends over 14 amino acids. The CDR3 sequence is CASSLLLSYNEQFF. The CDR3 region has the DNA TGTGCCAGCAGTTTACTCCTGTCCTACAATGAGCAGTTCTTC.

The chain is built from TRBV28 and TRBJ2-7, with 7 bases identical to TRBD1. The CDR3 contains 15 residues. Germline V lookup: CDR1 MDHEN, CDR2 SYDVKM. Unmatched junction bases numbered 11, after V lost 5 bases and J lost 4 bases. The CDR3 is CASSTRQGPSYEQYV. The CDR3 DNA reads TGTGCCAGCAGTACTCGACAGGGACCCTCGTACGAGCAGTACGTC.

V and J are TRBV6-6 and TRBJ1-2; D is possibly TRBD1 (6 bases). V was pared by 11 bases and J by 4 bases, with 14 bases between. CDR1 is MNHNY, CDR2 SVGAGI, per germline (reference sequence). This CDR3 has 12 amino acids. CDR3 protein: CAGGGTFYGYTF. The CDR3 nucleotides are TGTGCCGGCGGGGGGACATTCTATGGCTACACCTTC.

The V and J genes are TRBV18 and TRBJ1-6; TRBD1 matches at 7 bases. There are 15 residues in the CDR3. After removal of 3 bases from V and 7 bases from J, the junction contained 6 bases not matched to a gene. The V gene's germline CDR1 is KGHSH and CDR2 LQKENI. The chain's CDR3 is CASSPGTVRNSPLHF. The CDR3 DNA follows: TGTGCCAGCTCACCCGGGACAGTCCGGAATTCACCCCTCCACTTT.

The rearrangement links TRBV6-5 to TRBJ1-1; the D gene is possibly TRBD1 (5 bases). This CDR3 region has 14 residues. Germline V CDR1 and CDR2: MNHEY, SVGAGI. V lost 4 bases, J lost 0 bases, and 9 bases lay in between. This CDR3 is CASSFQGLNTEAFF. Written as DNA, the CDR3 is TGTGCCAGCAGTTTTCAGGGATTGAACACTGAAGCTTTCTTT.

V gene TRBV6-5 combines with J gene TRBJ1-1; D possibly corresponds to TRBD1 (5 bases). The CDR3 loop spans 15 amino acids. The germline V and J ends were trimmed by 2 bases and 1 base, with 11 bases remaining between them. From germline, CDR1 is MNHEY and CDR2 SVGAGI. The CDR3 sequence is CASSYREGTNTEAFF. DNA of the CDR3: TGTGCCAGCAGTTACCGGGAAGGGACGAACACTGAAGCTTTCTTT.